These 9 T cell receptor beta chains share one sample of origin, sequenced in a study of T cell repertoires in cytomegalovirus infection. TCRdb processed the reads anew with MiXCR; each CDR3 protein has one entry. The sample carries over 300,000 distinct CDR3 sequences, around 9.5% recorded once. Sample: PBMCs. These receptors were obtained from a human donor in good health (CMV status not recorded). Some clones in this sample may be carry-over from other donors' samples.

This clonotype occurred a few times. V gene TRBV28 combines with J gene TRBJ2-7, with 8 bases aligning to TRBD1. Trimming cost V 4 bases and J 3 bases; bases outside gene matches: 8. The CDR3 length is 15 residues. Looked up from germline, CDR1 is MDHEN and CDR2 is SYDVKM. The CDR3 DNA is TGTGCCAGCAGTTCCTTGGACAGGGTAAGCTACGAGCAGTACTTC. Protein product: CASSSLDRVSYEQYF.

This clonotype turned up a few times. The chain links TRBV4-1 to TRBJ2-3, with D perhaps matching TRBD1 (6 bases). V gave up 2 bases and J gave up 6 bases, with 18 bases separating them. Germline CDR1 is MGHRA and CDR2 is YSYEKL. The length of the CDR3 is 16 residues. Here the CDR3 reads CASSQQLQGRGDTQYF. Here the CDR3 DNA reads TGCGCCAGCAGCCAACAATTACAGGGACGGGGCGATACGCAGTATTTT.

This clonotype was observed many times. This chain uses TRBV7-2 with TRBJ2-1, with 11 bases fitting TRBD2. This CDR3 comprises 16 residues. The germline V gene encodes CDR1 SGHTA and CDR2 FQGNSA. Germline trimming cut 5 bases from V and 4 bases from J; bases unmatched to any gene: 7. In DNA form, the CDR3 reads TGTGCCAGCAGCATTAGCGGGAGGGCGGTGTACAATGAGCAGTTCTTC. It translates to CASSISGRAVYNEQFF.

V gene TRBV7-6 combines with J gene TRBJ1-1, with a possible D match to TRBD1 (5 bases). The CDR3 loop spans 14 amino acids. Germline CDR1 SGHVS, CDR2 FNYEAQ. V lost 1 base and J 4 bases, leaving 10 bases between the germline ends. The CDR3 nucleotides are TGTGCCAGCAGCTTAGGGGACCCAACCACTGAAGCTTTCTTT. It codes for CASSLGDPTTEAFF.

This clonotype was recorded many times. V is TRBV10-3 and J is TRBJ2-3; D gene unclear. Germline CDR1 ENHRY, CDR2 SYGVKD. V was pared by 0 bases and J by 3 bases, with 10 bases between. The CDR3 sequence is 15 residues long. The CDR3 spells CAISESNWETDTQYF. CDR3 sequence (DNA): TGTGCCATCAGTGAGTCGAATTGGGAAACAGATACGCAGTATTTT.

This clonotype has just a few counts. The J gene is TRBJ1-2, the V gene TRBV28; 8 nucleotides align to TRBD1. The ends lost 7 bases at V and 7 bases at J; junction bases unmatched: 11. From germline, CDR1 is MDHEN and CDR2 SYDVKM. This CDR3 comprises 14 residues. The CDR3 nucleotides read TGTGCCAGCAACGAAGGACAGGGTAGAGGTGGCTACACCTTC. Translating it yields CASNEGQGRGGYTF.

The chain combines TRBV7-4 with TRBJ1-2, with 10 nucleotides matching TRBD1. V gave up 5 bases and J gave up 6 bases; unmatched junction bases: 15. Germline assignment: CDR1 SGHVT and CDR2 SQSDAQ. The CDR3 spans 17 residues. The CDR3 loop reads CASSPTGPGGQGNGYTF. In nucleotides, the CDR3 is TGTGCCAGCAGCCCTACCGGACCGGGGGGACAGGGGAATGGCTACACCTTC. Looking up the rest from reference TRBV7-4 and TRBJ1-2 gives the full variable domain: GAGVSQSPRYKVAKRGRDVALRCDSISGHVTLYWYRQTLGQGSEVLTYSQSDAQRDKSGRPSGRFSAERPERSVSTLKIQRTEQGDSAVYLCASSPTGPGGQGNGYTFGSGTRLTVV.

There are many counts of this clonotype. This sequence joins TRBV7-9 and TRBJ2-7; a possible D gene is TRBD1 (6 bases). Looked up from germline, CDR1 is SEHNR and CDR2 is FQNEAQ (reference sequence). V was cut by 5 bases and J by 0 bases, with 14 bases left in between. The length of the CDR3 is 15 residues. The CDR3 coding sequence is TGTGCCAGCAGCGCCAGAACAGGGAACTCCTACGAGCAGTACTTC. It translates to CASSARTGNSYEQYF.

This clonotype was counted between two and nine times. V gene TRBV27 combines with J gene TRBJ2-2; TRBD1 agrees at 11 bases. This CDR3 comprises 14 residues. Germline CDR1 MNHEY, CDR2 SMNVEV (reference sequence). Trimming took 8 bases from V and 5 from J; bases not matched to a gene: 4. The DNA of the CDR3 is TGTGCCAGCCGGGACAGGGGGAATACCGGGGAGCTGTTTTTT. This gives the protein CASRDRGNTGELFF.